This record covers a single TCR beta chain. Its specificity is not known. The data derive from a study of blood T cells in healthy people across ages. Study-wide results and limits: Estimates drawn from one million T cells were deemed to understate diversity.

Using a J-beta primer mix together with a sample-barcoded 5' primer, a second PCR was run for about 6 to 12 cycles. TCRdb processed the 5' RACE reads anew with MiXCR; each CDR3 protein has one entry. The sample carries around 1,000,000 distinct CDR3 sequences, 20% to 25% recorded once. Investigators took around 10 milliliters of peripheral blood from every donor. CDR3 length equals 15 residues. Trimming took 5 bases from V and 7 from J; bases not matched to a gene: 13. The germline V gene encodes CDR1 LGHDT and CDR2 YNNKEL (reference sequence). The sample was also linked to a second study, of T cells of mothers and their children.

Sequencing used blood. This clonotype was sampled from a girl between 2 and 10 years old in good health. The chain carries TRBV3-1 and TRBJ2-7; 8 bases line up with TRBD1. CDR3 loop: CASSYQTGEFEEQYF. The CDR3, as DNA: TGTGCCAGCAGCTACCAGACAGGGGAATTTGAGGAGCAGTACTTC.